This T cell receptor beta chain was retrieved from a study of tumor-infiltrating lymphocytes in primary liver carcinoma. Overall study context: Treatment of the patients' primary liver carcinoma consisted of surgical resection.

Findings of the study overall: Tumor region pairs overlapped more than did tumor-adjacent and tumor-blood pairs. Tumors had a top-250-clone fraction that was significantly higher than blood (p = 0.039).

To note about this clonotype: Its antigen remains unknown.

Using a constant-region primer together with ProtoScript II reverse transcriptase, TCR beta cDNA was made from roughly 500 ng of total RNA. Generation of the TCR beta libraries relied on three nested multiplex PCR rounds using slightly modified ARM-PCR. MiXCR was run by TCRdb on the multiplex PCR reads, yielding one entry per CDR3 protein. The sample has about 350,000 distinct CDR3 sequences, roughly 61% seen once. Alongside blood RNA obtained from unsorted whole blood, germline DNA was also extracted. The sequence was collected from a man in his forties with primary liver carcinoma and hepatitis B virus infection. The source material was peripheral blood.

CDR3 amino acids: CAWSSLGHRADEAFF. As DNA, the CDR3 is TGTGCCTGGAGTTCCCTAGGGCACAGGGCCGATGAAGCTTTCTTT. V and J are TRBV30 and TRBJ1-1; D possibly corresponds to TRBD1 (6 bases). This CDR3 spans 15 amino acids. Trimming removed 2 bases from V and 7 bases from J, with 20 bases in between. Germline CDR1 reads GTSNPN; CDR2 reads SVGIG (reference sequence).